This T cell receptor (beta chain) stems from a study of cytomegalovirus exposure and HLA in healthy donors. The CDR3 length is 16 residues. From germline, CDR1 is MDHEN and CDR2 SYDVKM. V was trimmed by 5 bases and J by 0 bases, leaving 16 bases between them. The protocol was immunoSEQ multiplex PCR, while the TCRdb copy is restricted to in-frame clones and leaves out a portion. The sample shows hundreds of thousands of clones, roughly nine tenths of them seen only once. The clonotype comes from a man aged 18 to 30 in good health and CMV-seropositive. Sequenced material: PBMCs. This chain uses TRBV28 with TRBJ1-1; D is unresolved. CDR3 in amino acids: CASSRSRRFMNTEAFF. DNA of the CDR3: TGTGCCAGCAGTCGATCAAGACGGTTCATGAACACTGAAGCTTTCTTT.